This T cell receptor beta chain was captured in a study of cytomegalovirus exposure and HLA in healthy donors. Broader study findings: Fewer N-insertions than the approximately 700-donor mean were reportedly shown by an Asian-associated ancestry cluster in a later analysis. Presence/absence analysis assumed near-uniform sequencing depth across donors. Most TCR sequences were rare, but some public TCRs occurred in many donors.

Donors sampled were nominally healthy, though unrecorded immune exposures were likely. The PCR was carried out with 60 Vbeta primers and 13 Jbeta primers. Measured with immunoSEQ multiplex PCR; TCRdb has only the in-frame clones, and not every one. The ten top clones account for about 3.2%, within a sample of roughly 36,000 clones. Germline V lookup: CDR1 SGDLS, CDR2 YYNGEE. V was pared by 1 base and J by 4 bases, with 11 bases between. The CDR3 is made up of 14 amino acids. As regards this clone: The antigen is not known.

The chain has TRBV9 and TRBJ1-1; possibly TRBD1 for D (5 bases). The TCR sequence derives from a woman aged 25-40 years in good health and CMV-seropositive. The sample taken for sequencing was PBMCs. The CDR3 DNA sequence: TGTGCCAGCAGCGTATCTGGGGGGATCACTGAAGCTTTCTTT. Translated: CASSVSGGITEAFF. Filled out from reference TRBV9 and TRBJ1-1, the complete variable domain reads DSGVTQTPKHLITATGQRVTLRCSPRSGDLSVYWYQQSLDQGLQFLIQYYNGEERAKGNILERFSAQQFPDLHSELNLSSLELGDSALYFCASSVSGGITEAFFGQGTRLTVV.